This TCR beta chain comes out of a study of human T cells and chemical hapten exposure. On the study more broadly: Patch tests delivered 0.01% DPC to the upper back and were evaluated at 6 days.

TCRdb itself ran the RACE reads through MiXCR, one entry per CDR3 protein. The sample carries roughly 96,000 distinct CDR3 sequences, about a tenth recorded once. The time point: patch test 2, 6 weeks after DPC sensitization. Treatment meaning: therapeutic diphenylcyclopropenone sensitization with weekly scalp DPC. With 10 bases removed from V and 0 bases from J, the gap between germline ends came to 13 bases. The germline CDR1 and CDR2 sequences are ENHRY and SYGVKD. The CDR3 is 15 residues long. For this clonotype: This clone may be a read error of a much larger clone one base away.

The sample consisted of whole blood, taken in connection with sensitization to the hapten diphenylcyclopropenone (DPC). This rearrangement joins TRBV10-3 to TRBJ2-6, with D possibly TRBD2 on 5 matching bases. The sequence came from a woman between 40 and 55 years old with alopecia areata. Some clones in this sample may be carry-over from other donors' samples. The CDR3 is CATSQRGSGANVLTF. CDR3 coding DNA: TGTGCCACAAGCCAACGGGGCTCTGGGGCCAACGTCCTGACTTTC.